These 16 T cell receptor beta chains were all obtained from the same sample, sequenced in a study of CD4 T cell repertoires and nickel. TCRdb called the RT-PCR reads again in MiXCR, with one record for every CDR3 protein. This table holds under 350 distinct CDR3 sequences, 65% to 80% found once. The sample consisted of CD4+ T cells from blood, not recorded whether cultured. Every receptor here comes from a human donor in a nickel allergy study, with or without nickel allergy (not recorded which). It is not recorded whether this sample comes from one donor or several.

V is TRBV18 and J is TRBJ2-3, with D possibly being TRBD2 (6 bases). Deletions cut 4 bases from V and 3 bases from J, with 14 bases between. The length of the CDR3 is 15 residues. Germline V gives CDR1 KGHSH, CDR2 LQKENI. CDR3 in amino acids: CASSLSGPKTDTQYF. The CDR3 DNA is TGTGCCAGCTCACTCAGCGGGCCCAAGACAGATACGCAGTATTTT.

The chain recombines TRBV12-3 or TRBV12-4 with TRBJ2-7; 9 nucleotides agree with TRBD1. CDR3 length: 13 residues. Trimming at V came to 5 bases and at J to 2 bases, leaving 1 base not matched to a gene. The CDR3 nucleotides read TGTGCCAGCAGTCGGGACAGGGCCTACGAGCAGTACTTC. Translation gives CASSRDRAYEQYF.

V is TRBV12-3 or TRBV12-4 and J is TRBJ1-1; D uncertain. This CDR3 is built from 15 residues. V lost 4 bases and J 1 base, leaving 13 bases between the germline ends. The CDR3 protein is CASSSRMTRNTEAFF. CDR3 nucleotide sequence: TGTGCCAGCAGTTCTAGGATGACAAGGAACACTGAAGCTTTCTTT.

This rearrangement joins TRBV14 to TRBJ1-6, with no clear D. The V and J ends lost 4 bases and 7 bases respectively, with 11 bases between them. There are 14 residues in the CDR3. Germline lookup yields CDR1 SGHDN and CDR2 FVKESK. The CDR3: CASSRAGLNSPLHF. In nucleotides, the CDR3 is TGTGCCAGCAGCCGGGCAGGCTTAAATTCACCCCTCCACTTT.

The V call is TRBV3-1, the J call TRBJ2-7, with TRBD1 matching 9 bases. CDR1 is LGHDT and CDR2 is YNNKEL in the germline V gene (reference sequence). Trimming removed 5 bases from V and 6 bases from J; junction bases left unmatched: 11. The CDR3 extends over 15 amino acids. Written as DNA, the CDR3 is TGTGCCAGCAGCTACCCCGGACAGGGGATACCCGAGCAGTACTTC. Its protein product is CASSYPGQGIPEQYF.

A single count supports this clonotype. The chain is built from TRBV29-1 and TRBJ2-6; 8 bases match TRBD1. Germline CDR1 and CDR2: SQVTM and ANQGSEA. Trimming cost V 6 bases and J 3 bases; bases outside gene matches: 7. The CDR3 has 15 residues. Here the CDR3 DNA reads TGCAGCGTAGGGACAGGTTTTGGTGGGGCCAACGTCCTGACTTTC. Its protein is CSVGTGFGGANVLTF.

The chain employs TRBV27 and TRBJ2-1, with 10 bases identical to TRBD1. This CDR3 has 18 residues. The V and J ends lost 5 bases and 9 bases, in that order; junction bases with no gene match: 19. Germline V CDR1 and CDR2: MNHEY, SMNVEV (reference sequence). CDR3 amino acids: CASSPRPPGTGARGEQFF. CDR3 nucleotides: TGTGCCAGCAGTCCCCGACCCCCCGGGACAGGGGCGAGGGGTGAGCAGTTCTTC.

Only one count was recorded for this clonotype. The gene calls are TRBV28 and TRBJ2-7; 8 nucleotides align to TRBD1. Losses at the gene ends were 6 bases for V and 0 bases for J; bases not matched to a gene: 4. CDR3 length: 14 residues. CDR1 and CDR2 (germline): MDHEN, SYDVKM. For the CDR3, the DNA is TGTGCCAGCAGCAGGGGGCCGCTCTCCTACGAGCAGTACTTC. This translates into CASSRGPLSYEQYF.

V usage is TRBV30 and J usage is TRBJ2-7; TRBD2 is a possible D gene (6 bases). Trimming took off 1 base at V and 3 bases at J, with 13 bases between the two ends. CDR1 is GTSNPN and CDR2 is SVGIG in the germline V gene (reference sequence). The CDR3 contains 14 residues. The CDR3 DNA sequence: TGTGCCTGGAGTGATCTCCGGGGGTACTACGAGCAGTACTTC. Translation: CAWSDLRGYYEQYF.

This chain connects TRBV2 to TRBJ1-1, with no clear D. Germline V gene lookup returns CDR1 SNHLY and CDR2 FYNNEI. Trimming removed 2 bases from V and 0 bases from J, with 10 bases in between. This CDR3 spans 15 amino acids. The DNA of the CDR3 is TGTGCCAGCAGTGAACCTTCGAAGTTGAACACTGAAGCTTTCTTT. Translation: CASSEPSKLNTEAFF.

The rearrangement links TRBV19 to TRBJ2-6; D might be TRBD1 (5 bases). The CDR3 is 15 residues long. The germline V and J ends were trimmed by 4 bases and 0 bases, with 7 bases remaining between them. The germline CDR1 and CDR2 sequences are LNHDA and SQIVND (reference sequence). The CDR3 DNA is TGTGCCAGTAGTACAGACAGCTCTGGGGCCAACGTCCTGACTTTC. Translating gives CASSTDSSGANVLTF.

CDR3 protein: CASSLGPDEAGELFF. CDR3 bases: TGTGCCAGCAGCTTAGGCCCGGATGAGGCCGGGGAGCTGTTTTTT. The chain uses TRBV11-3 and TRBJ2-2; D gene uncertain. Germline lookup yields CDR1 SGHNT and CDR2 YENEEA. The CDR3 spans 15 residues. V was trimmed by 1 base and J by 6 bases, leaving 12 bases between them.

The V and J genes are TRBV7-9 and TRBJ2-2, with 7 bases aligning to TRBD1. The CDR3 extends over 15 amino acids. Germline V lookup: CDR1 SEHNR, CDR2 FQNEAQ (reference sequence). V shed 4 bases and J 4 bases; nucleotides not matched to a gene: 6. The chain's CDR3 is CASSSGQVRTGELFF. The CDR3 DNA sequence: TGTGCCAGCAGCTCTGGACAGGTTCGCACCGGGGAGCTGTTTTTT.

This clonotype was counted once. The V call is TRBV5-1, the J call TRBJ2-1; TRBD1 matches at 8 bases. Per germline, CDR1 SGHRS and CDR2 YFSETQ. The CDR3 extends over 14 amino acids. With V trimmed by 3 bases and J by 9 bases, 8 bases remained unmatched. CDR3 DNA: TGCGCCAGCAGCTCCGGACAGGGACTCATTGAGCAGTTCTTC. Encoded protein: CASSSGQGLIEQFF.

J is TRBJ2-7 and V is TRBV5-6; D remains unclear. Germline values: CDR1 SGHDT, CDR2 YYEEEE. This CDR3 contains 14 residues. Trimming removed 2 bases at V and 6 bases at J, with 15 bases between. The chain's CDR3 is CASSFRPALGEQYF. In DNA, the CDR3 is TGTGCCAGCAGCTTCCGACCTGCCCTCGGCGAGCAGTACTTC. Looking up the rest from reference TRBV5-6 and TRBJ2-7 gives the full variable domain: DAGVTQSPTHLIKTRGQQVTLRCSPKSGHDTVSWYQQALGQGPQFIFQYYEEEERQRGNFPDRFSGHQFPNYSSELNVNALLLGDSALYLCASSFRPALGEQYFGPGTRLTVT.

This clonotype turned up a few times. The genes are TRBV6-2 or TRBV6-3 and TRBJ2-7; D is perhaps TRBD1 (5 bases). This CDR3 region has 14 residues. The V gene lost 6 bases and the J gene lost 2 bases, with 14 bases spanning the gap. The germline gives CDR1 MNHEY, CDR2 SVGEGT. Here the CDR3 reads CASRPGHQTYEQYF. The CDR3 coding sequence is TGTGCCAGCAGACCCGGACACCAAACCTACGAGCAGTACTTC.